This is a list of T cell receptor beta chains from one sample in a study of blood T cell repertoires in COVID-19. Libraries were prepared by immunoSEQ multiplex PCR; TCRdb keeps only in-frame clonotypes and omits some of them. Here the sample spans 400,000 or so clones, around 90% being singletons. The sequencing sample was made of PBMCs or T cells enriched from blood (not recorded which). The receptors were sampled from a woman aged 35 to 49 with acute COVID-19. Each CDR3 is given with its conserved first and last residue. Each record gives: clone size, D gene, J gene, V gene, CDR3 DNA, CDR3 protein. The D gene is left open where the match is weak. Clone size appears in some rows only: once, few, many, or a class for an expanded clone.

size: .; D: TRBD1; J: TRBJ2-5; V: TRBV14; DNA: TGTGCCAGCAGCCAAGGCAGGGGGCGCGGGGAGACCCAGTACTTC; CDR3: CASSQGRGRGETQYF
size: .; D: TRBD1; J: TRBJ1-3; V: TRBV29-1; DNA: TGCAGCGTGGACAGGTACTCTGGAAACACCATATATTTT; CDR3: CSVDRYSGNTIYF
size: few; D: TRBD1; J: TRBJ1-5; V: TRBV15; DNA: TGTGCCACCAGCAGAGATCCGACAGGGCCGCAGCCCCAGCATTTT; CDR3: CATSRDPTGPQPQHF
size: .; D: TRBD2; J: TRBJ2-1; V: TRBV2; DNA: TGTGCCAGCAGACCAAGCGGGGGGACTTACAATGAGCAGTTCTTC; CDR3: CASRPSGGTYNEQFF
size: few; D: .; J: TRBJ1-5; V: TRBV29-1; DNA: TGCAGCGTTCAAAGGGACATCAATCAGCCCCAGCATTTT; CDR3: CSVQRDINQPQHF
size: .; D: .; J: TRBJ1-6; V: TRBV6-5; DNA: TGTGCCAGCAGTTACTCGAGTAAGAGTTCGCCCCTCCACTTT; CDR3: CASSYSSKSSPLHF
size: .; D: .; J: TRBJ1-5; V: TRBV4-1; DNA: TGCGCCAGCAGCCATCTCCGTCCCCAGCATTTT; CDR3: CASSHLRPQHF
size: .; D: .; J: TRBJ2-5; V: TRBV18; DNA: TGTGCCAGCTCACCACAGGGCAGGGGCGAGACCCAGTACTTC; CDR3: CASSPQGRGETQYF
size: .; D: .; J: TRBJ2-7; V: TRBV11-3; DNA: TGTGCCAGCAGCTTAGTAGGGCACAGGGCCTACGAGCAGTACTTC; CDR3: CASSLVGHRAYEQYF
size: once; D: .; J: TRBJ1-2; V: TRBV5-4; DNA: TGTGCCAGCATCCCCGAAGGAGGGGGGGCTAACTATGGCTACACCTTC; CDR3: CASIPEGGGANYGYTF
size: once; D: .; J: TRBJ2-3; V: TRBV2; DNA: TGTGCCAGCAGTGATCAACGGGTTGATAGCACAGATACGCAGTATTTT; CDR3: CASSDQRVDSTDTQYF
size: .; D: .; J: TRBJ2-5; V: TRBV5-3; DNA: TGTGCCAGAAGCTTGAAGAGAGAGACCCAGTACTTC; CDR3: CARSLKRETQYF
size: .; D: .; J: TRBJ1-2; V: TRBV19; DNA: TGTGCCAGTACCAGAAGAGGGTGGGATAACTATGGCTACACCTTC; CDR3: CASTRRGWDNYGYTF
size: .; D: .; J: TRBJ1-6; V: TRBV4-1; DNA: TGCGCCAGCAGCCAAGAGCCAGGGGATTTTTATAATTCACCCCTCCACTTT; CDR3: CASSQEPGDFYNSPLHF
size: .; D: TRBD1; J: TRBJ2-2; V: TRBV5-4; DNA: TGTGCCAGCAGCTTGGTGACAGGGGTCACCGGGGAGCTGTTTTTT; CDR3: CASSLVTGVTGELFF
size: .; D: .; J: TRBJ1-6; V: TRBV6-2/TRBV6-3; DNA: TGTGCCAGCAGTTCGCTGCGGACACGGAGTTCACCCCTCCACTTT; CDR3: CASSSLRTRSSPLHF
size: .; D: TRBD1; J: TRBJ2-7; V: TRBV30; DNA: TGTGCCTGGACGGGGGACAGGTACAGCGAGCAGTACTTC; CDR3: CAWTGDRYSEQYF
size: .; D: TRBD1; J: TRBJ1-1; V: TRBV5-5; DNA: TGTGCCAGCAGCCAACGACAGGGGGTAGAAACTGAAGCTTTCTTT; CDR3: CASSQRQGVETEAFF
size: once; D: TRBD1; J: TRBJ2-3; V: TRBV29-1; DNA: TGCAGCGCTGGGACAGGGCGCACAGATACGCAGTATTTT; CDR3: CSAGTGRTDTQYF
size: .; D: TRBD1; J: TRBJ1-6; V: TRBV30; DNA: TGTGCCTGGAGTGTTTGGGGGACAGGGGCGCATTCACCCCTCCACTTT; CDR3: CAWSVWGTGAHSPLHF
size: .; D: .; J: TRBJ1-5; V: TRBV2; DNA: TGTGCCAGCAGCAGGGAATCGGGTCGCAATCAGCCCCAGCATTTT; CDR3: CASSRESGRNQPQHF
size: .; D: .; J: TRBJ1-2; V: TRBV27; DNA: TGTGCCAGCAGTTTAGCCGGGTATGGCTACACCTTC; CDR3: CASSLAGYGYTF
size: .; D: .; J: TRBJ1-2; V: TRBV7-9; DNA: TGTGCCAGCAGCTTAGCTGGGGCAGAGTACTTTGGCTACACCTTC; CDR3: CASSLAGAEYFGYTF
size: .; D: .; J: TRBJ1-1; V: TRBV7-9; DNA: TGTGCCAGCAGCTTTACAAGGAACACTGAAGCTTTCTTT; CDR3: CASSFTRNTEAFF
size: .; D: TRBD1; J: TRBJ1-2; V: TRBV5-4; DNA: TGTGCCAGCAGAACGGACAGGGGGCTAGTAGGGTATGGCTACACCTTC; CDR3: CASRTDRGLVGYGYTF
size: .; D: .; J: TRBJ2-3; V: TRBV7-8; DNA: TGTGCCAGCAGCTTTGGACAAGCGAGTACAGATACGCAGTATTTT; CDR3: CASSFGQASTDTQYF
size: .; D: .; J: TRBJ1-2; V: TRBV4-1; DNA: TGCGCCAGCAGCCAAGATGACGGGGGGGAAGGCTATGGCTACACCTTC; CDR3: CASSQDDGGEGYGYTF
size: few; D: .; J: TRBJ2-2; V: TRBV5-1; DNA: TGCGCCAGCAGCTTGGTGGGGGCCAACACCGGGGAGCTGTTTTTT; CDR3: CASSLVGANTGELFF
size: .; D: TRBD1; J: TRBJ1-4; V: TRBV14; DNA: TGTGCCAGCAGCCAAGTATTCGGGACAGGGATTGAAAAACTGTTTTTT; CDR3: CASSQVFGTGIEKLFF
size: .; D: .; J: TRBJ1-4; V: TRBV18; DNA: TGTGCCAGCTCACCATCCGGGTTGGGAACTAATGAAAAACTGTTTTTT; CDR3: CASSPSGLGTNEKLFF
size: .; D: TRBD1; J: TRBJ1-1; V: TRBV10-2; DNA: TGCGCCAGCAATCCGGGACAGGGCACTGAAGCTTTCTTT; CDR3: CASNPGQGTEAFF
size: .; D: .; J: TRBJ2-3; V: TRBV7-7; DNA: TGTGCCAGCAGCCCCGCCCCAGCGGGTCGGGCGGCAGATACGCAGTATTTT; CDR3: CASSPAPAGRAADTQYF
size: .; D: .; J: TRBJ2-2; V: TRBV5-1; DNA: TGCGCCAGCAGCTTGTCATCAGGGAACACCGGGGAGCTGTTTTTT; CDR3: CASSLSSGNTGELFF
size: few; D: .; J: TRBJ2-2; V: TRBV6-2/TRBV6-3; DNA: TGTGCCAGCAGTGACTCCGTTATGGGGGGCGGGGAGCTGTTTTTT; CDR3: CASSDSVMGGGELFF
size: .; D: TRBD1; J: TRBJ2-7; V: TRBV4-1; DNA: TGCGCCAGCAGCCGCCAGGGGACAGAATCCTACGAGCAGTACTTC; CDR3: CASSRQGTESYEQYF
size: .; D: TRBD2; J: TRBJ2-1; V: TRBV27; DNA: TGTGCCAGCAGCCAGGAGTGGGCGGGGGTGCCCTACAATGAGCAGTTCTTC; CDR3: CASSQEWAGVPYNEQFF
size: .; D: TRBD2; J: TRBJ2-7; V: TRBV2; DNA: TGTGCCAGCAGCCCCGGGACTAGCGGGGGGCCATTCTCCTACGAGCAGTACTTC; CDR3: CASSPGTSGGPFSYEQYF
size: .; D: TRBD1; J: TRBJ1-1; V: TRBV7-6; DNA: TGTGCCAGCAGCCCGCCCGGGACAGGCTTCATGAACACTGAAGCTTTCTTT; CDR3: CASSPPGTGFMNTEAFF
size: .; D: .; J: TRBJ1-2; V: TRBV19; DNA: TGTGCCAGTAGTATCTCTAACTATGGCTACACCTTC; CDR3: CASSISNYGYTF
size: .; D: .; J: TRBJ1-1; V: TRBV30; DNA: TGTGCCTGGAGTGTCGGTGGGAACACTGAAGCTTTCTTT; CDR3: CAWSVGGNTEAFF
size: .; D: .; J: TRBJ2-7; V: TRBV7-8; DNA: TGTGCCAGCAGCCCTACAGGAAGCCACGAGCAGTACTTC; CDR3: CASSPTGSHEQYF
size: .; D: .; J: TRBJ1-3; V: TRBV21-1; DNA: TGTGCCAGCCGTGTTCAGGACAGGGGCTCCCTCTCTGGAAACACCATATATTTT; CDR3: CASRVQDRGSLSGNTIYF
size: .; D: TRBD1; J: TRBJ1-2; V: TRBV27; DNA: TGTGCCAGCAGTTTAACAGGGGTCTATGGCTACACCTTC; CDR3: CASSLTGVYGYTF
size: .; D: TRBD1; J: TRBJ1-3; V: TRBV15; DNA: TGTGCCACCAGCAGGTTTCCGACTGCAGGGGGCTCTGGAAACACCATATATTTT; CDR3: CATSRFPTAGGSGNTIYF
size: once; D: TRBD1; J: TRBJ2-3; V: TRBV2; DNA: TGTGCCAGCAGTGAAGGGGACAGCGTCTCACCATCCACAGATACGCAGTATTTT; CDR3: CASSEGDSVSPSTDTQYF
size: .; D: TRBD1; J: TRBJ1-2; V: TRBV6-5; DNA: TGTGCCAGCAGAGGGACAGCGAGTAACTATGGCTACACCTTC; CDR3: CASRGTASNYGYTF
size: .; D: TRBD1; J: TRBJ2-1; V: TRBV4-2; DNA: TGTGCCAGCAGCCAAAAACTCAGACAGGGGCAGGACAATGAGCAGTTCTTC; CDR3: CASSQKLRQGQDNEQFF
size: .; D: TRBD1; J: TRBJ2-1; V: TRBV5-1; DNA: TGCGCCAGCAGGGCCGGGACAGGGGGCCATGAGCAGTTCTTC; CDR3: CASRAGTGGHEQFF
size: .; D: .; J: TRBJ2-3; V: TRBV10-3; DNA: TGTGCCATCAGTGAGAGACACCACACAGATACGCAGTATTTT; CDR3: CAISERHHTDTQYF
size: once; D: .; J: TRBJ1-6; V: TRBV2; DNA: TGTGCCAGCAGTGAAACAGGGAGCTCCTATAATTCACCCCTCCACTTT; CDR3: CASSETGSSYNSPLHF